This TCR beta chain was profiled in a study of T cell repertoires in cytomegalovirus infection. At the level of the study: Public TCR beta signatures provided an indication of both CMV infection and a matching HLA type. Study-wide findings and caveats: Within the response measured ex vivo, HLA-C-restricted CMV-specific TCR beta clonotypes were dominant.

TCRdb re-derived calls from the reads in MiXCR, one entry per CDR3 protein. The data show 510,000 or so distinct CDR3 sequences, less than 30% seen once. This CDR3 region has 14 residues. With 5 bases removed from V and 3 bases from J, the gap between germline ends came to 14 bases. Germline V gene data show CDR1 as SGHTA and CDR2 as FQGNSA. Ten or more counts support this clonotype. Its specificity is not known. Sequencing input: PBMCs. This receptor was obtained from a human donor in good health (CMV status not recorded). Some clones in this sample may be carry-over from other donors' samples. The chain has TRBV7-2 and TRBJ2-7; D unresolved. The CDR3 here is CASSLAAAIYEQYF. Written as DNA, the CDR3 is TGTGCCAGCAGCCTGGCCGCGGCGATCTACGAGCAGTACTTC.